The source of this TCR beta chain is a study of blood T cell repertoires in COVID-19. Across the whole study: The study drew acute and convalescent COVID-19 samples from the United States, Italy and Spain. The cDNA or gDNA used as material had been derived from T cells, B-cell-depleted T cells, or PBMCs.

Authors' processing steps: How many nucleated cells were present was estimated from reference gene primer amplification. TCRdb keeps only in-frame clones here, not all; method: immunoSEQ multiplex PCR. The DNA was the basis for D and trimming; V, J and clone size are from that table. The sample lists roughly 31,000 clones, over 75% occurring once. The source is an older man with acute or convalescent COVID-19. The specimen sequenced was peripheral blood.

The CDR3 DNA follows: TGCGCCAGCAGCTTGGCCGCCTCCAGGACAGGGGATCCCCTAAACTATGGCTACACCTTC. It codes for CASSLAASRTGDPLNYGYTF. This chain joins TRBV5-1 and TRBJ1-2; 9 bases are a match to TRBD1. Germline V CDR1 and CDR2: SGHRS, YFSETQ. The CDR3 loop spans 20 amino acids. V was pared by 0 bases and J by 2 bases, with 17 bases of the junction left unmatched.